The table lists the clone carrying this T cell receptor (beta chain) with many counts. This sample was taken from a study of regulatory T cells in long-lasting Graves disease. The V end was cut by 1 base, the J end by 2 bases, with 11 bases between. Germline assignment: CDR1 SQVTM and CDR2 ANQGSEA. There are 14 residues in the CDR3. Arm-PCR of CDR3 regions with iRepertoire HTBI primers generated TCR beta libraries. TCRdb ran MiXCR on the multiplex PCR reads and lists one entry per CDR3 protein. Found here are 510,000 or so distinct CDR3 sequences, 12% of them singletons; the top ten hold approximately 9%. As to time point: newly diagnosed GD, antithyroid drugs for less than 3 months. PBMCs were the source of the RNA used for TCR sequencing. This sample also appeared in a second study, on T cells in Graves' hyperthyroidism and ophthalmopathy.

The starting material was peripheral blood mononuclear cells (PBMCs), obtained at new diagnosis, from a patient treated with antithyroid drugs. This receptor was obtained from a woman aged 30 to 39 with Graves disease. The V call is TRBV29-1, the J call TRBJ1-1; D call uncertain. The CDR3 region is CSVEASGSNTEAFF. The CDR3, as DNA: TGCAGCGTTGAAGCATCCGGAAGTAACACTGAAGCTTTCTTT.